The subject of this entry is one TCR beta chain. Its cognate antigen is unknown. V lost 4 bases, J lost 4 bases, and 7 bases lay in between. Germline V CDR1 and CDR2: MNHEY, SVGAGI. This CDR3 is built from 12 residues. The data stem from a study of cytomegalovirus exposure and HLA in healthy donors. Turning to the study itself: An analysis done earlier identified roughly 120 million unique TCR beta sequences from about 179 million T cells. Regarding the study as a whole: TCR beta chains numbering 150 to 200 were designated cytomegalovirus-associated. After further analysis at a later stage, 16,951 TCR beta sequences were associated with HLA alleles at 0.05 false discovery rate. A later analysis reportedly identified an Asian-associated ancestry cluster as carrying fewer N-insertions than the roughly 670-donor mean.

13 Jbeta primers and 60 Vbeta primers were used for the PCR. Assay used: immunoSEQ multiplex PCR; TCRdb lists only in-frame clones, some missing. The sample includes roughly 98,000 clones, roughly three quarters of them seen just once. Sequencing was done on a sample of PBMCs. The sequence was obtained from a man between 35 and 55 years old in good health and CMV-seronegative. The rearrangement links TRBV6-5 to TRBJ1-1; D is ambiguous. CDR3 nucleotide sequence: TGTGCCAGCAGTTCAGAGGTCACTGAAGCTTTCTTT. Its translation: CASSSEVTEAFF.